This T cell receptor (beta chain) emerged from a study of vaccination effects on CD4 cells after COVID-19. The CDR3 extends over 12 amino acids. V was pared by 5 bases and J by 8 bases, with 9 bases between. From germline, CDR1 is KGHDR and CDR2 SFDVKD. With the ViraFEST assay, the study expanded antigen-specific CD4+ T cells using viral peptide pools, then sequenced them. Isolating CD4+ T cells followed more than 9 days of culture. Participants were vaccinated with two doses of either the BNT162b2 or mRNA-1273 vaccine. Neither prior SARS-CoV-2 infection nor positive nucleocapsid antibodies were present in the vaccine recipients. In regard to this clone: The antigen is undetermined.

Only in-frame clones appear in the TCRdb table, and some are missing; sequencing was by immunoSEQ multiplex PCR. Found here are 35,000 to 45,000 clones, roughly four fifths of them singletons; the top ten hold around 2%. This sample comprised CD4+ T cells from PBMCs cultured with HCoV-NL63 spike peptides, obtained after COVID-19 vaccination. The chain is built from TRBV24-1 and TRBJ2-1; D remains ambiguous. The TCR sequence derives from a human donor who received a COVID-19 vaccine. Some clones in this sample may be carry-over from other donors' samples. CDR3 nucleotides: TGTGCCACCAGTGTCTCATCCCATGAGCAGTTCTTC. It translates to CATSVSSHEQFF.